This T cell receptor beta chain was retrieved from a study of blood T cell repertoires in COVID-19. Study context: Sample material is recorded as cDNA or gDNA derived from T cells, B-cell-depleted T cells, or PBMCs.

Residents of about 25 US areas, aged about 18 to 95 years, made up the participants. Clinical histories supplied by participants themselves formed the basis of cohort assignment. Trimming took off 3 bases at V and 0 bases at J, with 9 bases between the two ends. Germline CDR1 is LNHDA and CDR2 is SQIVND (reference sequence). The length of the CDR3 is 14 residues. Using immunoSEQ multiplex PCR, the repertoire was profiled, and TCRdb retains in-frame clones only, with some absent. Altogether 400,000 or so clones are present, about 92% being singletons, with the ten largest covering 0.6%. The sequence was obtained from a young man who had recovered from COVID-19. The V and J genes are TRBV19 and TRBJ2-7; perhaps TRBD1 as D (5 bases). Sequenced sample: PBMCs or T cells enriched from blood (not recorded which). DNA for the CDR3: TGTGCCAGTAGTATCCCAGGGAACTCCTACGAGCAGTACTTC. As protein: CASSIPGNSYEQYF.